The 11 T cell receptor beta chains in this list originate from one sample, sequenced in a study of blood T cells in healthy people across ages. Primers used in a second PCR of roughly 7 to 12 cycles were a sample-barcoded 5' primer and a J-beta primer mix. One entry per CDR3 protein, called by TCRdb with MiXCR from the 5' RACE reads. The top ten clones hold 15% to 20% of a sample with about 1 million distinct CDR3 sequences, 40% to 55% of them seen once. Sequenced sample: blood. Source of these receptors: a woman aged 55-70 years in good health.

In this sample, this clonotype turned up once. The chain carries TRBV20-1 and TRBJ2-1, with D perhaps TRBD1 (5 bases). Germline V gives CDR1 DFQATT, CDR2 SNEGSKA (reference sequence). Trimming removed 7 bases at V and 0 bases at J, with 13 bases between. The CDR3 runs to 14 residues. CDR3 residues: CSGQGTSSYNEQFF. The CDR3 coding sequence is TGCAGTGGGCAGGGAACAAGCTCCTACAATGAGCAGTTCTTC.

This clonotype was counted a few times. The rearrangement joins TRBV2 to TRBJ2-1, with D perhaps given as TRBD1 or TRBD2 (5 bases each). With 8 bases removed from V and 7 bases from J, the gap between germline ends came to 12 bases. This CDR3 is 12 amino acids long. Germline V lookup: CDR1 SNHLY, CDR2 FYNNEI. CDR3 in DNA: TGTGCCAGCCTCCGAGGGGAGAATGAGCAGTTCTTC. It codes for CASLRGENEQFF.

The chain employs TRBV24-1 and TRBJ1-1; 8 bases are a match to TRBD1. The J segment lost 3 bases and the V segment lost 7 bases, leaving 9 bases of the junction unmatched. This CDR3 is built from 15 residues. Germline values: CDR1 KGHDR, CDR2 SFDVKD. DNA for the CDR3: TGTGCCACCAGAAATCAGGGGGCGGGGGACACTGAAGCTTTCTTT. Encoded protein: CATRNQGAGDTEAFF.

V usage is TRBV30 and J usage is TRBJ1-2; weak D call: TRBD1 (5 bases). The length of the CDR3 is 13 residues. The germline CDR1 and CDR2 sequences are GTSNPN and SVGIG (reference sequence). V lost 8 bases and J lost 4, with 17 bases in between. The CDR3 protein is CAHQWGVAYGYTF. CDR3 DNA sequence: TGTGCCCACCAATGGGGGGTGGCCTATGGCTACACCTTC. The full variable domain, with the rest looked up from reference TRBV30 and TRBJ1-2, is SQTIHQWPATLVQPVGSPLSLECTVEGTSNPNLYWYRQAAGRGLQLLFYSVGIGQISSEVPQNLSASRPQDRQFILSSKKLLLSDSGFYLCAHQWGVAYGYTFGSGTRLTVV.

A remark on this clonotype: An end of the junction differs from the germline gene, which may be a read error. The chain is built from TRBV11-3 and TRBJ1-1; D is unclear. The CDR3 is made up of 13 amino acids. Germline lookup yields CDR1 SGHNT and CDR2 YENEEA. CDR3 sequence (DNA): TGTGCCAGCAGCGCGATCAGAGGCACTGAATCTTTCTTT. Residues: CASSAIRGTESFF.

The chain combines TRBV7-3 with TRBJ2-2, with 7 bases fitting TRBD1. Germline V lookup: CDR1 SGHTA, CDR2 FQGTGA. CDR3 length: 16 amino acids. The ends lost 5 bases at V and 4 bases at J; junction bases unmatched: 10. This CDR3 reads CASSPAQGSSTGELFF. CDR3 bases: TGTGCCAGCAGCCCAGCACAGGGGTCCAGCACCGGGGAGCTGTTTTTT.

For the CDR3, the DNA is TGCAGCGTCTCTGGACAGGGGGCAAGTCAGCCCCAGCATTTT. Amino acid sequence: CSVSGQGASQPQHF. The chain joins TRBV29-1 to TRBJ1-5, with TRBD1 matching 11 bases. Germline V lookup: CDR1 SQVTM, CDR2 ANQGSEA. This CDR3 contains 14 residues. V lost 6 bases and J lost 6; bases outside the gene matches: 7.

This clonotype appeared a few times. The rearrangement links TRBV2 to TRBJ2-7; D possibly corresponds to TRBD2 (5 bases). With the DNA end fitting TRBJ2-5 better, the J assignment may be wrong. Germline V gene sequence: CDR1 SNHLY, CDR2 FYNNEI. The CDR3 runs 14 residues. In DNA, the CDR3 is TGTGCCAGCAGTGAAGCGGGAGTAGTGGAGACCCAGTACTTC. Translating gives CASSEAGVVETQYF.

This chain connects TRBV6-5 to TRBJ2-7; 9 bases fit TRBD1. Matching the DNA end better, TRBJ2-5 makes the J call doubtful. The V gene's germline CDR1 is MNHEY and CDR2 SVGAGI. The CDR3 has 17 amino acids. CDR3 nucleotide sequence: TGTGCCAGCAGTTTTTCTTTTGGGACAGGGATGGGAGAGACCCAGTACTTC. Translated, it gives CASSFSFGTGMGETQYF.

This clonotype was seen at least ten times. The CDR3 DNA sequence: TGTGCCAGAGAGGGGGGAGAGCAGTACTTC. Residues: CAREGGEQYF. The chain recombines TRBV25-1 with TRBJ2-7, with D tentatively TRBD1 or TRBD2 (6 bases each). CDR3 length: 10 residues. CDR1 is MGHDK and CDR2 is SYGVNS in the germline V gene. Trimming stripped 9 bases from V and 7 bases from J, with 10 bases between.

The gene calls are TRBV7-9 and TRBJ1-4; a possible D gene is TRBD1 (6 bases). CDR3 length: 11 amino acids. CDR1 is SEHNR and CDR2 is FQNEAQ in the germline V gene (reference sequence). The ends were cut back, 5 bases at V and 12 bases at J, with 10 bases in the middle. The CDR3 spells CASSGQSQLFF. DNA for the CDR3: TGTGCCAGCAGCGGACAGAGTCAACTGTTTTTT.